This T cell receptor beta chain came from a study of post-analysis software for immune sequencing data. The CDR3 covers 15 residues. Germline CDR1 and CDR2: MNHNY and SVGAGI (reference sequence). Trimming took off 2 bases at V and 0 bases at J, with 11 bases between the two ends. TCR beta libraries were prepared from cDNA with unique molecular identifiers. A single record per CDR3 protein comes from TCRdb applying MiXCR to the PCR reads. The sample includes about 500,000 distinct CDR3 sequences, roughly 45% of them seen just once. Study-wide results and limits: Multiple sclerosis patients had significantly lower normalized Chao1 diversity than controls. Several TRBV segments were more frequent in patients than controls; TRBV5-6, TRBV5-1 and TRBV20-1 belonged to this group.

A few counts support this clonotype. Its antigen is undetermined. The material sequenced was blood. The rearrangement joins TRBV6-6 to TRBJ2-7; D gene ambiguous. The receptor's source is a girl between 10 and 17 years old with multiple sclerosis. CDR3 amino acids: CASSYRDTSSYEQYF. The CDR3 DNA reads TGTGCCAGCAGTTACCGAGACACGAGCTCCTACGAGCAGTACTTC.